Detailed here is one T cell receptor beta chain. The antigen remains undetermined. These data originate in a study of cytomegalovirus exposure and HLA in healthy donors. Study results and limitations: Reportedly, HLA-A and HLA-B alleles of most subjects were accurately predicted from TCR beta. Presence/absence analyses assumed roughly uniform sequencing depth across donors. A later analysis revealed that TCR association rates differed between HLA loci, peaking at DRB1 and bottoming out at HLA-C.

CDR1 MNHNS and CDR2 SASEGT come from the germline V gene. The CDR3 is 15 residues long. Trimming removed 4 bases from V and 2 bases from J; junction bases left unmatched: 6. The donors, nominally healthy at sampling, likely had unrecorded immune exposures. PCR involved 60 Vbeta and 13 Jbeta primers. Here immunoSEQ multiplex PCR was the method, and the copy in TCRdb shows in-frame clones only, minus some. The sample lists more than 80,000 clones, roughly four fifths occurring once. Sequencing used PBMCs. The chain carries TRBV6-1 and TRBJ2-5, with 8 bases identical to TRBD1. This TCR was recovered from a male donor in good health and CMV-seropositive. The chain's CDR3 is CASSGRDRSQETQYF. The CDR3 nucleotides read TGTGCCAGCAGTGGCCGGGACAGGAGTCAAGAGACCCAGTACTTC.